This T cell receptor beta chain was recorded in a study of blood T cell repertoires in COVID-19. The method was immunoSEQ multiplex PCR; TCRdb's version includes in-frame clones alone and lacks a portion of them. Among 250,000 to 350,000 clones listed, about nine tenths were seen once. The specimen sequenced was peripheral blood. This sequence originates from a woman between 45 and 60 years old who had recovered from COVID-19.

The CDR3 nucleotides read TGTGCCAGCACTAGGGACAGGGGGCCGGGAGAGACCCAGTACTTC. It is translated as CASTRDRGPGETQYF. The chain has TRBV6-5 and TRBJ2-5; 12 nucleotides align to TRBD1. V shed 7 bases and J 4 bases; nucleotides not matched to a gene: 7. The CDR3 covers 15 residues. CDR1 MNHEY and CDR2 SVGAGI come from the germline V gene.